The next 31 T cell receptor beta chains were all read from a single sample in a study of blood T cell repertoires in COVID-19. Method: immunoSEQ multiplex PCR; TCRdb's copy keeps in-frame clones and lacks some. The table lists about 250,000 clones, around four fifths of them singletons. The sequenced sample was peripheral blood. All receptors come from a man of 80 years or more with acute or convalescent COVID-19.

The chain links TRBV2 to TRBJ1-4, with 8 bases fitting TRBD1. The CDR3 is 14 amino acids. With 4 bases clipped from V and 8 bases from J, the junction kept 6 bases outside the gene matches. The germline V gene encodes CDR1 SNHLY and CDR2 FYNNEI. The CDR3 region is CASSGQGLGEKLFF. The CDR3 nucleotides are TGTGCCAGCAGTGGACAGGGGTTAGGGGAAAAACTGTTTTTT.

The chain links TRBV6-6 to TRBJ2-5; 10 positions agree with TRBD2. V lost 0 bases to trimming and J lost 3 bases; unmatched junction nucleotides: 4. Germline lookup yields CDR1 MNHNY and CDR2 SVGAGI (reference sequence). The CDR3 length is 16 residues. The CDR3 DNA is TGTGCCAGCAGTTACTCGCCTAGCGGGAGTAAAGAGACCCAGTACTTC. Translating gives CASSYSPSGSKETQYF.

The rearrangement joins TRBV5-4 to TRBJ2-3; no definite D call. This CDR3 has 13 residues. The V gene's germline CDR1 is SGHNT and CDR2 YYREEE (reference sequence). V was shortened by 4 bases and J by 2 bases, with 8 bases between the two germline ends. As DNA, the CDR3 is TGTGCCAGCAGCACTACGTCCACAGATACGCAGTATTTT. Its protein product is CASSTTSTDTQYF.

This chain uses TRBV28 with TRBJ2-7; the D is unclear. The ends were cut back, 1 base at V and 3 bases at J, with 13 bases in the middle. There are 15 residues in the CDR3. CDR1 and CDR2 (germline): MDHEN, SYDVKM. CDR3 bases: TGTGCCAGCAGTTTATTCGGCCCAGGTGACTACGAGCAGTACTTC. Protein sequence: CASSLFGPGDYEQYF.

This chain uses TRBV9 with TRBJ1-2; 7 bases are a match to TRBD1. V was pared by 4 bases and J by 5 bases, with 5 bases of the junction left unmatched. Per germline, CDR1 SGDLS and CDR2 YYNGEE. CDR3 size: 13 residues. For the CDR3, the DNA is TGTGCCAGCAGCCGGGACAGCCAGTATGGCTACACCTTC. It is translated as CASSRDSQYGYTF. Filled out from reference TRBV9 and TRBJ1-2, the complete variable domain reads DSGVTQTPKHLITATGQRVTLRCSPRSGDLSVYWYQQSLDQGLQFLIQYYNGEERAKGNILERFSAQQFPDLHSELNLSSLELGDSALYFCASSRDSQYGYTFGSGTRLTVV.

The chain recombines TRBV19 with TRBJ1-1; D perhaps matches TRBD1 (6 bases). This CDR3 spans 13 amino acids. Germline V gives CDR1 LNHDA, CDR2 SQIVND (reference sequence). V was cut by 5 bases and J by 5 bases, with 12 bases left in between. Here the CDR3 DNA reads TGTGCCAGTAGTGCACAGGGTGGGACTGAAGCTTTCTTT. Translating gives CASSAQGGTEAFF.

The gene calls are TRBV6-5 and TRBJ1-2; D gene uncertain. CDR3 length: 14 amino acids. The ends were cut back, 6 bases at V and 0 bases at J, with 11 bases in the middle. Germline V gene lookup returns CDR1 MNHEY and CDR2 SVGAGI. CDR3 coding DNA: TGTGCCAGCAGCGTAAGCGATTCTAACTATGGCTACACCTTC. It codes for CASSVSDSNYGYTF.

The chain combines TRBV5-4 with TRBJ2-7; 7 bases match TRBD2. Germline CDR1 reads SGHNT; CDR2 reads YYREEE (reference sequence). CDR3 length: 14 amino acids. V was pared by 4 bases and J by 1 base, with 5 bases of the junction left unmatched. The DNA of the CDR3 is TGTGCCAGCAGCCAGGGAGGGAGGTCCTACGAGCAGTACTTC. This codes for CASSQGGRSYEQYF.

J is TRBJ2-1 and V is TRBV11-1; D uncertain. This CDR3 comprises 15 residues. Germline lookup yields CDR1 SGHAT and CDR2 FQDESV (reference sequence). V was shortened by 2 bases and J by 0 bases, with 8 bases between the two germline ends. The CDR3 sequence: CASSLRRNSYNEQFF. CDR3 nucleotide sequence: TGTGCCAGCAGCTTAAGGCGGAACTCCTACAATGAGCAGTTCTTC. Filled out from reference TRBV11-1 and TRBJ2-1, the complete variable domain reads EAEVAQSPRYKITEKSQAVAFWCDPISGHATLYWYRQILGQGPELLVQFQDESVVDDSQLPKDRFSAERLKGVDSTLKIQPAELGDSAMYLCASSLRRNSYNEQFFGPGTRLTVL.

As concerns this clone: This CDR3 is also generated by other DNA sequences in the sample. The chain has TRBV7-3 and TRBJ2-2, with a possible D match to TRBD2 (6 bases). Germline assignment: CDR1 SGHTA and CDR2 FQGTGA. The CDR3 totals 15 residues. V was clipped by 2 bases and J by 4 bases, with 11 bases between them. The CDR3 spells CASSLQAGSTGELFF. The CDR3 DNA is TGTGCCAGCAGCTTACAGGCGGGGAGCACCGGGGAGCTGTTTTTT.

V usage is TRBV6-1 and J usage is TRBJ1-2; D not certain. V was cut by 2 bases and J by 2 bases, with 9 bases left in between. Germline CDR1 reads MNHNS; CDR2 reads SASEGT. This CDR3 is 14 amino acids long. The chain's CDR3 is CASSENQRNYGYTF. The CDR3 DNA is TGTGCCAGCAGTGAAAATCAGAGGAACTATGGCTACACCTTC.

This clone was picked up a small number of times. The J gene is TRBJ2-7, the V gene TRBV27; 9 bases fit TRBD1. The CDR3 runs 16 residues. With 6 bases clipped from V and 3 bases from J, the junction kept 12 bases outside the gene matches. Germline CDR1 reads MNHEY; CDR2 reads SMNVEV (reference sequence). CDR3 coding DNA: TGTGCCAGCAGCCGTGACCCAGCGACAGGGGGCTACGAGCAGTACTTC. Translating gives CASSRDPATGGYEQYF.

DNA of the CDR3: TGCAGTGCTAGTCCGGGAACAGGGGCGGACACCGGGGAGCTGTTTTTT. This encodes CSASPGTGADTGELFF. V is TRBV20-1 and J is TRBJ2-2; 7 nucleotides agree with TRBD1. After removal of 3 bases from V and 3 bases from J, the junction contained 10 bases not matched to a gene. CDR1 is DFQATT and CDR2 is SNEGSKA in the germline V gene (reference sequence). This CDR3 spans 16 amino acids.

The rearrangement uses TRBV9 and TRBJ2-3; 8 bases are a match to TRBD2. CDR1 is SGDLS and CDR2 is YYNGEE in the germline V gene. V lost 0 bases and J lost 6; bases outside the gene matches: 9. CDR3 length: 16 residues. For the CDR3, the DNA is TGTGCCAGCAGCGTAGGGTCGGGACTAGGTATTGATACGCAGTATTTT. Protein: CASSVGSGLGIDTQYF.

J is TRBJ1-4 and V is TRBV2; maybe TRBD1 (6 bases). V lost 8 bases and J 4 bases, leaving 14 bases between the germline ends. Per the germline V gene, CDR1 is SNHLY and CDR2 is FYNNEI. CDR3 length: 14 amino acids. The DNA for the CDR3 is TGTGCCAGCCGTGGGGGGCATAGTAATGAAAAACTGTTTTTT. Translated: CASRGGHSNEKLFF.

This chain joins TRBV19 and TRBJ2-3; 13 bases align to TRBD2. The V and J ends lost 4 bases and 6 bases, in that order; junction bases with no gene match: 16. This CDR3 region has 19 residues. Germline V gene sequence: CDR1 LNHDA, CDR2 SQIVND (reference sequence). CDR3 protein: CASSTLGLAGLKVGDTQYF. CDR3 bases: TGTGCCAGTAGTACCCTGGGACTAGCGGGGCTGAAAGTTGGGGATACGCAGTATTTT.

This sequence joins TRBV5-1 and TRBJ2-1; TRBD2 might be the D (6 bases). This CDR3 contains 17 residues. The V end lost 4 bases, the J end lost 0 bases, and 17 bases lay between the germline ends. Germline CDR1 reads SGHRS; CDR2 reads YFSETQ. The CDR3: CASSRGGADPSYNEQFF. The CDR3 DNA follows: TGCGCCAGCAGCCGCGGCGGGGCTGACCCCTCCTACAATGAGCAGTTCTTC.

The chain has TRBV28 and TRBJ1-3; D not resolved. Germline loops: CDR1 MDHEN, CDR2 SYDVKM. V was pared by 11 bases and J by 4 bases, with 9 bases between. The CDR3 runs to 11 residues. For the CDR3, the DNA is TGTGCCGGCCGGCGGGGAAACACCATATATTTT. Protein product: CAGRRGNTIYF.

This clone appeared once. This sequence joins TRBV5-1 and TRBJ2-5; TRBD1 matches 7 bases. Germline trimming cut 0 bases from V and 6 bases from J; bases unmatched to any gene: 5. Germline V CDR1 and CDR2: SGHRS, YFSETQ. There are 14 residues in the CDR3. This CDR3 reads CASSLEGAGKTQYF. CDR3 DNA: TGCGCCAGCAGCTTGGAGGGGGCAGGGAAGACCCAGTACTTC.

This chain links TRBV29-1 with TRBJ2-5; 7 nucleotides match TRBD1. Trimming took 8 bases from V and 0 from J; bases not matched to a gene: 6. Germline lookup yields CDR1 SQVTM and CDR2 ANQGSEA. This CDR3 has 13 residues. The CDR3 coding sequence is TGCAGCTCCTCACAGGGGTACCAAGAGACCCAGTACTTC. This gives the protein CSSSQGYQETQYF.

This clone has a single count. This chain links TRBV14 with TRBJ1-6; 8 positions agree with TRBD1. Per the germline V gene, CDR1 is SGHDN and CDR2 is FVKESK. With V trimmed by 4 bases and J by 6 bases, 5 bases remained unmatched. The CDR3 consists of 15 residues. CDR3 residues: CASSLRTGSNSPLHF. CDR3 coding DNA: TGTGCCAGCAGCCTTCGGACAGGGAGTAATTCACCCCTCCACTTT.

CDR3 coding DNA: TGTGCCAGCAGCTTAGAGGGGAAGGGGGCCTACGAGCAGTACTTC. Residues: CASSLEGKGAYEQYF. This chain uses TRBV7-2 with TRBJ2-7, with D possibly matching TRBD1 (6 bases). This CDR3 region has 15 residues. V shed 1 base and J shed 2 bases, with 12 bases lying between them. Germline V gene sequence: CDR1 SGHTA, CDR2 FQGNSA.

The chain is built from TRBV7-8 and TRBJ2-6, with 9 bases that match TRBD1. CDR3 length: 19 residues. The germline CDR1 and CDR2 sequences are SGHVS and FQNEAQ. Unmatched junction bases numbered 13, after V lost 7 bases and J lost 0 bases. Written as DNA, the CDR3 is TGTGCCAGCACCCGAGAGGAACAGGGGGCCTTCTCTGGGGCCAACGTCCTGACTTTC. The encoded protein is CASTREEQGAFSGANVLTF.

This sequence joins TRBV24-1 and TRBJ2-7; D unclear. The CDR3 length is 14 residues. The germline CDR1 and CDR2 sequences are KGHDR and SFDVKD. V was pared by 6 bases and J by 3 bases, with 14 bases between. In DNA, the CDR3 is TGTGCCACCAGTTCGGGTCTCCAACACTACGAGCAGTACTTC. Its translation is CATSSGLQHYEQYF.

The V and J genes are TRBV5-1 and TRBJ1-5; TRBD1 matches at 12 bases. CDR1 and CDR2 from the germline V gene are SGHRS and YFSETQ. J was trimmed by 7 bases and V by 4 bases; bases with no gene match: 3. This CDR3 comprises 14 residues. The CDR3 region has the DNA TGCGCCAGCAGCGGGACAGGGGGCGGACAGCCCCAGCATTTT. Amino acid sequence: CASSGTGGGQPQHF.

V gene TRBV21-1 combines with J gene TRBJ1-1. TRBV21-1 is designated a pseudogene. The CDR3 is 16 amino acids. Here the CDR3 DNA reads TGTGCCAGCAGCAAAGCGTGGAGGCAGATGAACACTGAAGCTTTCTTT. Encoded protein: CASSKAWRQMNTEAFF.

This clone was recorded only once. DNA of the CDR3: TGTGCCAGCAGCTCCCTAATCGGGAGGTCCACTGAAGCTTTCTTT. This gives the protein CASSSLIGRSTEAFF. The chain recombines TRBV21-1 with TRBJ1-1. TRBV21-1 constitutes a pseudogene. This CDR3 has 15 residues.

This chain uses TRBV28 with TRBJ1-5; D not certain. This CDR3 contains 16 residues. V lost 4 bases and J lost 2, with 15 bases in between. CDR1 is MDHEN, CDR2 SYDVKM, per germline. The CDR3 spells CASSSLRGGGNQPQHF. The CDR3 bases are TGTGCCAGCAGTTCCCTGAGAGGAGGTGGCAATCAGCCCCAGCATTTT.

This clone was observed a handful of times. The chain couples TRBV28 to TRBJ1-1; no clear D. This CDR3 region has 14 residues. Trimming shortened V by 6 bases and J by 5 bases, and 16 bases separated the two germline ends. Germline-derived CDR1 and CDR2 are MDHEN and SYDVKM. The chain's CDR3 is CASRGSLTGTEAFF. The CDR3 nucleotides read TGTGCCAGCAGGGGGTCTCTGACGGGAACTGAAGCTTTCTTT.

V is TRBV5-1 and J is TRBJ2-3, with 11 bases identical to TRBD2. The CDR3 is made up of 16 amino acids. With 4 bases clipped from V and 2 bases from J, the junction kept 6 bases outside the gene matches. Per germline, CDR1 SGHRS and CDR2 YFSETQ. The CDR3 protein is CASSGWTSGFTDTQYF. The CDR3 bases are TGCGCCAGCAGCGGATGGACTAGCGGGTTCACAGATACGCAGTATTTT. Supplemented by reference TRBV5-1 and TRBJ2-3, the full variable domain reads KAGVTQTPRYLIKTRGQQVTLSCSPISGHRSVSWYQQTPGQGLQFLFEYFSETQRNKGNFPGRFSGRQFSNSRSEMNVSTLELGDSALYLCASSGWTSGFTDTQYFGPGTRLTVL.

The chain links TRBV5-1 to TRBJ2-3, with 11 bases identical to TRBD2. Germline CDR1 and CDR2: SGHRS and YFSETQ. This CDR3 region has 19 residues. V was pared by 6 bases and J by 3 bases, with 18 bases of the junction left unmatched. The CDR3 nucleotides are TGCGCCAGCATCTCCGGGACTAGCGGAAGAGGGTCGGTTACAGATACGCAGTATTTT. It translates to CASISGTSGRGSVTDTQYF.